The count of the clone carrying this TCR beta chain is one. Its antigen is not identified. The CDR3 consists of 14 residues. V shed 3 bases, J shed 4 bases, and the junction held 5 bases outside the gene matches. Germline-derived CDR1 and CDR2 are DFQATT and SNEGSKA (reference sequence). These data belong to a study of T cell repertoires in cytomegalovirus infection. As for the study in general: CMV epitopes, recently identified HLA-C-restricted and well-studied HLA-B-restricted, were used. Matching HLA type, along with CMV infection, was indicated by public TCR beta signatures. Study-wide results and limits: Predominance within the ex vivo response was attributable to HLA-C-restricted CMV-specific TCR beta clonotypes.

TCRdb passed the reads through MiXCR, listing each CDR3 protein once. The sample holds 100,000 to 120,000 distinct CDR3 sequences; around 31% are singletons and the top ten take around two fifths. The chain employs TRBV20-1 and TRBJ2-3; 9 bases are a match to TRBD2. Specimen: CD8+ T cells from cultured PBMCs, collected from culture after CMV antigen stimulation. The source of this sequence is a human donor in good health (CMV status not recorded). Some clones in this sample may be carry-over from other donors' samples. The CDR3 loop is CSASQRGAADTQYF. CDR3 in DNA: TGCAGTGCTAGCCAGCGGGGGGCGGCAGATACGCAGTATTTT.